Listed below are T cell receptor beta chains from one sample, sequenced in a study of T cells after yellow fever vaccination. From the 5' RACE reads, TCRdb called clonotypes with MiXCR, one entry per CDR3 protein. This table holds 120,000 or so distinct CDR3 sequences, 8.9% found once. The input for sequencing was CD8+ T cells sorted from PBMCs, taken on the day of the yellow fever booster vaccination. The receptors derive from a man younger than 30 who received the YFV17D yellow fever vaccine. Each CDR3 is given with its conserved first and last residue. Fields, in order: V gene, D gene, clone size, J gene, CDR3 DNA, CDR3 protein. The D gene is left open where the match is weak. Rows may omit the clone size; those that give it use once, few, many or a size class.

v_call: TRBV7-9
d_call: TRBD1
clone_size: many
j_call: TRBJ2-7
cdr3_nt: TGTGCCAGCAGCTCCGGGACAGGCGAGCAGTACTTC
cdr3_aa: CASSSGTGEQYF

v_call: TRBV6-5
d_call: -
clone_size: many
j_call: TRBJ2-6
cdr3_nt: TGTGCCAGCAGTTACTCAGGGTCTGGGGCCAACGTCCTGACTTTC
cdr3_aa: CASSYSGSGANVLTF

v_call: TRBV10-1
d_call: -
clone_size: -
j_call: TRBJ2-3
cdr3_nt: TGCGCCAGCAGCCCGGGACTTGGATATGATACGCAGTATTTT
cdr3_aa: CASSPGLGYDTQYF

v_call: TRBV7-2
d_call: -
clone_size: few
j_call: TRBJ2-1
cdr3_nt: TGTGCCAGCAGTTTAGGACCTAGCCGGGACCTTGAGCAGTTCTTC
cdr3_aa: CASSLGPSRDLEQFF

v_call: TRBV10-1
d_call: TRBD2
clone_size: few
j_call: TRBJ2-1
cdr3_nt: TGCGCCAGCAGCAGGACTAGAGACAATGAGCAGTTCTTC
cdr3_aa: CASSRTRDNEQFF

v_call: TRBV6-6
d_call: -
clone_size: few
j_call: TRBJ2-1
cdr3_nt: TGTGCCAGCCGATGGGGACTTAATATCAATGAGCAGTTCTTC
cdr3_aa: CASRWGLNINEQFF

v_call: TRBV11-2
d_call: -
clone_size: -
j_call: TRBJ2-1
cdr3_nt: TGTGCCAGCAGCCAAGAGGACGACTACAATGAGCAGTTCTTC
cdr3_aa: CASSQEDDYNEQFF

v_call: TRBV4-3
d_call: -
clone_size: few
j_call: TRBJ2-6
cdr3_nt: TGCGCCAGCAGCCAACAGGGCTCTGGGGCCAACGTCCTGACTTTC
cdr3_aa: CASSQQGSGANVLTF

v_call: TRBV7-9
d_call: -
clone_size: many
j_call: TRBJ2-7
cdr3_nt: TGTGCCAGCAGCTCTGACAGCCACTCCTACGAGCAGTACTTC
cdr3_aa: CASSSDSHSYEQYF

v_call: TRBV20-1
d_call: -
clone_size: -
j_call: TRBJ2-5
cdr3_nt: TGCAGTGCTAGCCTCGAGGGGTCCGTCGGACTACCTCAAGAGACCCAGTACTTC
cdr3_aa: CSASLEGSVGLPQETQYF

v_call: TRBV5-1
d_call: -
clone_size: -
j_call: TRBJ1-1
cdr3_nt: TGCGCCAGCAGAACAGGGTCCGGGAACACTGAAGATTTCTTT
cdr3_aa: CASRTGSGNTEDFF

v_call: TRBV5-1
d_call: -
clone_size: few
j_call: TRBJ1-4
cdr3_nt: TGCGCCAGCAGCTTGGCGGGGCTTAATGAAAAACTGTTTTTT
cdr3_aa: CASSLAGLNEKLFF

v_call: TRBV15
d_call: TRBD1
clone_size: few
j_call: TRBJ1-2
cdr3_nt: TGTGCCACCAGCAGAGACGTCGGACAGGGCTATGGCTACACCTTC
cdr3_aa: CATSRDVGQGYGYTF

v_call: TRBV9
d_call: TRBD2
clone_size: few
j_call: TRBJ2-5
cdr3_nt: TGTGCCAGCAGCGCCCTCTCTAGCGGGGGTGGCGAGACCCAGTACTTC
cdr3_aa: CASSALSSGGGETQYF

v_call: TRBV6-5
d_call: TRBD1
clone_size: few
j_call: TRBJ2-3
cdr3_nt: TGTGCCAGCAGTTATATAGGGGGCAAGGCAGATACGCAGTATTTT
cdr3_aa: CASSYIGGKADTQYF

v_call: TRBV30
d_call: -
clone_size: many
j_call: TRBJ2-1
cdr3_nt: TGTGCCTGGAGGGAAGGGGGTGAGCAGTTCTTC
cdr3_aa: CAWREGGEQFF

v_call: TRBV6-2/TRBV6-3
d_call: TRBD2
clone_size: many
j_call: TRBJ2-3
cdr3_nt: TGTGCCAGCAGTTACAATGCGGGGGGGCCAGATACGCAGTATTTT
cdr3_aa: CASSYNAGGPDTQYF

v_call: TRBV4-1
d_call: -
clone_size: many
j_call: TRBJ2-5
cdr3_nt: TGCGCCAGCAGCCAAGATAGGCAGACCCAGTACTTC
cdr3_aa: CASSQDRQTQYF

v_call: TRBV7-9
d_call: -
clone_size: few
j_call: TRBJ2-3
cdr3_nt: TGTGCCAGCAGCCACCGGACAGCAGATACGCAGTATTTT
cdr3_aa: CASSHRTADTQYF

v_call: TRBV11-2
d_call: -
clone_size: -
j_call: TRBJ2-2
cdr3_nt: TGTGCCAGCAGCTTTCAACTGAACACCGGGGAGCTGTTTTTT
cdr3_aa: CASSFQLNTGELFF

v_call: TRBV2
d_call: TRBD1
clone_size: -
j_call: TRBJ1-5
cdr3_nt: TGTGCCAGCAGGGGACAGGGTGGAAGGAATCAGCCCCAGCATTTT
cdr3_aa: CASRGQGGRNQPQHF

v_call: TRBV4-1
d_call: -
clone_size: few
j_call: TRBJ2-6
cdr3_nt: TGCGCCAGCAGCCAAGGTGTCTCTGGGGCCAACGTCCTGACTTTC
cdr3_aa: CASSQGVSGANVLTF

v_call: TRBV9
d_call: TRBD2
clone_size: few
j_call: TRBJ2-2
cdr3_nt: TGTGCCAGCAGCGTAACGGGCCTAGCGGGGTCGGCCGGGGAGCTGTTTTTT
cdr3_aa: CASSVTGLAGSAGELFF

v_call: TRBV5-1
d_call: -
clone_size: few
j_call: TRBJ2-3
cdr3_nt: TGCGCCAGCAGCCACGGGACGGGGGAAGGAGATACGCAGTATTTT
cdr3_aa: CASSHGTGEGDTQYF

v_call: TRBV7-6
d_call: -
clone_size: few
j_call: TRBJ2-2
cdr3_nt: TGTGCCAGCAGCTCTCAAAGGTCGGCAGCCGGGGAGCTGTTTTTT
cdr3_aa: CASSSQRSAAGELFF

v_call: TRBV2
d_call: TRBD2
clone_size: few
j_call: TRBJ2-1
cdr3_nt: TGTGCCAGCAGTGTTATGGGTAGCGGGGGCCCATTAGACAATGAGCAGTTCTTC
cdr3_aa: CASSVMGSGGPLDNEQFF